This T cell receptor (beta chain) came from a study of blood T cells in healthy people across ages. The V gene lost 0 bases and the J gene lost 4 bases, with 15 bases spanning the gap. Germline V CDR1 and CDR2: DFQATT, SNEGSKA (reference sequence). The CDR3 consists of 15 residues. Then a second PCR, running roughly 7 to 11 cycles, was carried out with a sample-barcoded 5' primer and a J-beta primer mix. TCRdb reanalysed the 5' RACE reads using MiXCR and keeps one entry per CDR3 protein. The sample lists roughly 900,000 distinct CDR3 sequences; approximately 49% were seen once. Sequenced sample: blood. This TCR came from a man aged 25 to 45 in good health. The chain recombines TRBV20-1 with TRBJ1-2; maybe TRBD1 (5 bases). This CDR3 reads CSARDRSGPTYGYTF. For the CDR3, the DNA is TGCAGTGCTAGAGATCGCTCGGGACCGACCTATGGCTACACCTTC.